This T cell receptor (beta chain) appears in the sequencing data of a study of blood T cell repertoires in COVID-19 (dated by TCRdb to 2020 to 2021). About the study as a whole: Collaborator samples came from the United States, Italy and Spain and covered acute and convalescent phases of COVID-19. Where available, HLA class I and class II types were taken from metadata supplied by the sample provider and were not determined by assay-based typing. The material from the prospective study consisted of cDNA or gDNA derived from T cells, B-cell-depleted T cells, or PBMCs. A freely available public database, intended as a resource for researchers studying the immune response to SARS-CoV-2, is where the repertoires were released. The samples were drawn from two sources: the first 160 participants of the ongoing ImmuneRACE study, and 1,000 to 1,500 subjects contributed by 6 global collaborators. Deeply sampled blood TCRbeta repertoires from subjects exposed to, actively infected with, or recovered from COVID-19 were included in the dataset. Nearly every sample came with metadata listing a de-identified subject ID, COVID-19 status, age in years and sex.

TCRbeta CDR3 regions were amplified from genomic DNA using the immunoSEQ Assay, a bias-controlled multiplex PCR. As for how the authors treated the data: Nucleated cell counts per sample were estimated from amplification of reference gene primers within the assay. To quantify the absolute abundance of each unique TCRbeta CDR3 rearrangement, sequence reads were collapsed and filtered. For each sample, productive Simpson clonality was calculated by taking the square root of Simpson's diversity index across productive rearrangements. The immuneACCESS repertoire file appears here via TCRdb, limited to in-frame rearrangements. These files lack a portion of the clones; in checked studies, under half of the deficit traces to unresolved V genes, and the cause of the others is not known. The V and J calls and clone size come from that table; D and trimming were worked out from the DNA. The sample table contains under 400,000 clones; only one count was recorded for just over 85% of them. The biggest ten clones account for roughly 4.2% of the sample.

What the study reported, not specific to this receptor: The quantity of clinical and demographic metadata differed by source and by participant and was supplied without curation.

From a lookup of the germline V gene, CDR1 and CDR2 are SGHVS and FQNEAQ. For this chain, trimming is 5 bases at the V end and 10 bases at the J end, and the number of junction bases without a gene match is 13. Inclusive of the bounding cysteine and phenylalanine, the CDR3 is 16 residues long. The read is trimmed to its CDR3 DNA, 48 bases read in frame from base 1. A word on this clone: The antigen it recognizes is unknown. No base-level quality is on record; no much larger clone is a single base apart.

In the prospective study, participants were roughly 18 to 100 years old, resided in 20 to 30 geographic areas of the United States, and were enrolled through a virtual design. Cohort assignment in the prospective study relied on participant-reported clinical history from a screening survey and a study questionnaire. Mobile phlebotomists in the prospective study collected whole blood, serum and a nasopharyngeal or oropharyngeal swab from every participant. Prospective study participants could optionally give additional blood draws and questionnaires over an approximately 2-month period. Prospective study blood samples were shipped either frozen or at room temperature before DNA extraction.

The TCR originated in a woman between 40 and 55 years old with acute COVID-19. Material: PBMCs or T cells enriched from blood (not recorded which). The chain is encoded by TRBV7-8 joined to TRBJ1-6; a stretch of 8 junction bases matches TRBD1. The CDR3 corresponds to CASSADRVSPTSPLHF. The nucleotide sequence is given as TGTGCCAGCAGCGCGGACAGGGTTTCTCCTACCTCACCCCTCCACTTT. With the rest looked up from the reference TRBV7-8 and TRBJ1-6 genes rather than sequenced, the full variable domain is GAGVSQSPRYKVAKRGQDVALRCDPISGHVSLFWYQQALGQGPEFLTYFQNEAQLDKSGLPSDRFFAERPEGSVSTLKIQRTQQEDSAVYLCASSADRVSPTSPLHFGNGTRLTVT.